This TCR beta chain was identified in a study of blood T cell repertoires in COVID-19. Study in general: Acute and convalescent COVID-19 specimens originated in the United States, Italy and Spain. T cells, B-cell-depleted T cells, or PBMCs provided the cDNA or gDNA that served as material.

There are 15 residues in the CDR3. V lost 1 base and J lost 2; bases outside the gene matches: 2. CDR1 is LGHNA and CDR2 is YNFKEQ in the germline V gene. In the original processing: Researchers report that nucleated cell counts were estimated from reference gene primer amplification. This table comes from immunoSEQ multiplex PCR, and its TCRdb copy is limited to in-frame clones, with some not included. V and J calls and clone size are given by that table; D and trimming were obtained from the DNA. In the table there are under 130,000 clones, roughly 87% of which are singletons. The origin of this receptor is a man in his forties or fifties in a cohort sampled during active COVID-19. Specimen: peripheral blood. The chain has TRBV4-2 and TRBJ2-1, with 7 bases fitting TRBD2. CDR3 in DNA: TGTGCCAGCAGCCAAGGGGGGGGTACCTACAATGAGCAGTTCTTC. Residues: CASSQGGGTYNEQFF.